This T cell receptor beta chain was profiled in a study of monozygotic twins with inflammatory bowel disease. About this clonotype: No antigen is known for it.

Study-level points and caveats: Variability in patient repertoires may have come partly from differing immunosuppressive treatments.

Germline V gene data show CDR1 as SGHDN and CDR2 as FVKESK. CDR3 length: 16 residues. Using the 5' RACE reads, TCRdb records one entry per CDR3 protein without DNA. The table lists about 160,000 distinct CDR3 sequences. The chain uses TRBV14 and TRBJ2-1; TCRdb gives TRBD2 as the D gene, but with no DNA this cannot be confirmed. The sequenced sample consisted of blood. This clonotype was sampled from a human donor with ulcerative colitis or Crohn's disease, or a healthy co-twin of an affected twin (not recorded which). CDR3 sequence reads: CASSPTSPQTYNEQFF.